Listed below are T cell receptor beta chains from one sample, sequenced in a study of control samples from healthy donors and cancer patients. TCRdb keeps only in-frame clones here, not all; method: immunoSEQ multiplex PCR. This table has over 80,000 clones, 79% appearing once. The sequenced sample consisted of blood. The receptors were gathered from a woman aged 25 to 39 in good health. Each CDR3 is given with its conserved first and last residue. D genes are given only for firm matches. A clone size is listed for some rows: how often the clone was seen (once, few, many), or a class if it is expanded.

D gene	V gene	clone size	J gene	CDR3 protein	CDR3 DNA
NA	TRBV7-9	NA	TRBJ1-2	CAWPGKHHGYTF	TGTGCCTGGCCCGGGAAGCACCATGGCTACACCTTC
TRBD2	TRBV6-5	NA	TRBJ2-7	CASTSGGSYEQYF	TGTGCCAGCACCAGCGGGGGCTCCTACGAGCAGTACTTC
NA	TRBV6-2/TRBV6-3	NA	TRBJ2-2	CASRPGQRNTGELFF	TGTGCCAGCAGACCTGGACAGAGGAACACCGGGGAGCTGTTTTTT
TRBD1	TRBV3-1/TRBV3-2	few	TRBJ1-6	CASTETGGSLTPLHF	TGTGCCAGCACAGAGACAGGGGGCAGCCTGACACCCCTCCACTTT
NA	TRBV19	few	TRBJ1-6	CASSDYRSYNSPLHF	TGTGCCAGTAGTGATTATCGGTCCTATAATTCACCCCTCCACTTT
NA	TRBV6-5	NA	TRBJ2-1	CASSERESIYNEQFF	TGTGCCAGCAGCGAGCGAGAAAGTATTTACAATGAGCAGTTCTTC
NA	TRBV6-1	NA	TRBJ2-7	CASSEAGALYEQYF	TGTGCCAGCAGTGAGGCGGGGGCCCTCTACGAGCAGTACTTC
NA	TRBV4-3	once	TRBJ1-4	CASSQDRAGTNEKLFF	TGCGCCAGCAGCCAAGATCGGGCAGGGACTAATGAAAAACTGTTTTTT
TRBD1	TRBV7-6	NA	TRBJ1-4	CASSARQGYEKLFF	TGTGCCAGCAGCGCCCGACAGGGATACGAAAAACTGTTTTTT
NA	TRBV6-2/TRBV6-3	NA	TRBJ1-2	CASSYSFLYGYTF	TGTGCCAGCAGTTACTCGTTCCTCTATGGCTACACCTTC
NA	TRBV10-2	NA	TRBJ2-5	CAISGQLQETQYF	TGCGCCATCTCAGGACAGCTCCAAGAGACCCAGTACTTC
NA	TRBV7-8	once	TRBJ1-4	CASSLAAGLGEKLFF	TGTGCCAGCAGCTTAGCGGCGGGGTTGGGAGAAAAACTGTTTTTT
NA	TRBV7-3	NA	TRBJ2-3	CASSLGAGARTDTQYF	TGTGCCAGCAGCTTAGGCGCGGGGGCCCGCACAGATACGCAGTATTTT
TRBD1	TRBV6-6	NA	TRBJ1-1	CASRTGQGIAEAFF	TGTGCCAGCAGAACGGGACAGGGAATAGCTGAAGCTTTCTTT
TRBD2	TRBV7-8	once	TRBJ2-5	CASSRGGGKHQETQYF	TGTGCCAGCAGCCGAGGCGGGGGGAAGCACCAAGAGACCCAGTACTTC
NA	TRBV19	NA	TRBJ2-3	CASSPQGATQYF	TGTGCCAGTAGCCCACAGGGTGCTACGCAGTATTTT
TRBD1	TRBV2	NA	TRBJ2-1	CASKPGTGGNNEQFF	TGTGCCAGCAAACCCGGGACAGGGGGTAACAATGAGCAGTTCTTC
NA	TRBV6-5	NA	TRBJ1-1	CASSYWADTEAFF	TGTGCCAGCAGTTACTGGGCGGACACTGAAGCTTTCTTT
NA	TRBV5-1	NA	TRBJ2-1	CASSIVLGSSDEQFF	TGCGCCAGCAGCATAGTTTTGGGGAGCTCGGATGAGCAGTTCTTC
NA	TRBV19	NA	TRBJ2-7	CASRRGSSYEQYF	TGTGCCAGTAGGAGGGGGAGCTCCTACGAGCAGTACTTC
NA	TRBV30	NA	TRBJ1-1	CAWSGLGVTEAFF	TGTGCCTGGAGTGGACTGGGGGTCACTGAAGCTTTCTTT
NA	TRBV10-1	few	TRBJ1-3	CASSENQAPGNTIYF	TGCGCCAGCAGTGAGAATCAGGCTCCTGGAAACACCATATATTTT
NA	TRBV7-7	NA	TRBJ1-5	CAIRPVGNQPQHF	TGTGCTATCCGCCCGGTGGGCAATCAGCCCCAGCATTTT
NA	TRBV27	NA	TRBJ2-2	CASTPLGGTGELFF	TGTGCCAGCACCCCCCTTGGAGGGACCGGGGAGCTGTTTTTT
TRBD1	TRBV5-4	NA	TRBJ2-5	CASSYLAGGQETQYF	TGTGCCAGCAGCTACTTAGCAGGGGGACAAGAGACCCAGTACTTC
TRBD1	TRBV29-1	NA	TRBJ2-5	CSVALGTGWQETQYF	TGCAGCGTTGCCCTGGGGACAGGGTGGCAAGAGACCCAGTACTTC
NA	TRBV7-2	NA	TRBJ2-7	CASSLRWAGNNEQYF	TGTGCCAGCAGCTTACGGTGGGCGGGGAACAACGAGCAGTACTTC
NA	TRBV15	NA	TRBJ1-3	CATSREGTAPNTIYF	TGTGCCACCAGCAGAGAGGGAACAGCCCCAAACACCATATATTTT
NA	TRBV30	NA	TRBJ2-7	CAWSRQGNTEQYF	TGTGCCTGGAGTAGGCAGGGTAACACCGAGCAGTACTTC
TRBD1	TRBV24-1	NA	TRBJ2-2	CATSDRVETGELFF	TGTGCCACCTCGGACAGGGTCGAAACCGGGGAGCTGTTTTTT
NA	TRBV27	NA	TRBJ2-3	CASSLSYRNPSTDTQYF	TGTGCCAGCAGTTTATCCTACAGGAACCCCAGCACAGATACGCAGTATTTT
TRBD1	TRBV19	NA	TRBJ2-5	CASSILTGTQETQYF	TGTGCCAGTAGTATCCTGACAGGGACCCAAGAGACCCAGTACTTC
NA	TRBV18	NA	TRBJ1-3	CASSSAGPSSGGNTIYF	TGTGCCAGTTCCTCCGCGGGACCAAGCTCGGGAGGAAACACCATATATTTT
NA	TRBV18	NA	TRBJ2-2	CASSPAGRRTGELFF	TGTGCCAGCTCACCCGCAGGGAGGAGGACCGGGGAGCTGTTTTTT
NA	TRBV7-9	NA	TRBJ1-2	CALQGGYGYTF	TGTGCTCTACAGGGCGGCTATGGCTACACCTTC
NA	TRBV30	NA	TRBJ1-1	CAWTIGQTKRGNTEAFF	TGTGCCTGGACCATTGGACAGACGAAGAGAGGGAACACTGAAGCTTTCTTT
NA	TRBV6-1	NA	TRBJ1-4	CASSEAAGSTEKLFF	TGTGCCAGCAGTGAAGCGGCAGGATCTACTGAAAAACTGTTTTTT
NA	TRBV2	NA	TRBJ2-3	CAGRLTSGFGYF	TGTGCCGGAAGGTTAACCTCCGGCTTCGGGTATTTT
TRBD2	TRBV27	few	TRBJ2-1	CASSLLSSGGSNFEQFF	TGTGCCAGCAGTCTTCTGTCCAGCGGGGGCTCAAATTTTGAGCAGTTCTTC
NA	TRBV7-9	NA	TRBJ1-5	CASSVTSGQPQHF	TGTGCCAGCAGCGTGACGTCGGGGCAGCCCCAGCATTTT
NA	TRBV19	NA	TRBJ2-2	CASSKTGMMRTGELFF	TGTGCCAGTAGTAAAACAGGGATGATGAGGACCGGGGAGCTGTTTTTT
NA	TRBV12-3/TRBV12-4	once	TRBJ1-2	CASNSGHYGYTF	TGTGCCAGCAACAGTGGGCACTATGGCTACACCTTC
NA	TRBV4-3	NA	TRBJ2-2	CASSPYGEVNTGELFF	TGCGCCAGCAGCCCATACGGAGAAGTGAACACCGGGGAGCTGTTTTTT
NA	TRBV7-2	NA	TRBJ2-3	CASSFGPQGSDTQYF	TGTGCCAGCAGCTTTGGGCCACAGGGTTCAGATACGCAGTATTTT
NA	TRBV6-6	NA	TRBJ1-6	CASALSPLHF	TGTGCCAGCGCCCTCTCACCCCTCCACTTT
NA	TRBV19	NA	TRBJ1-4	CASTTGRAWNEKLFF	TGTGCCAGTACAACCGGGAGGGCGTGGAATGAAAAACTGTTTTTT
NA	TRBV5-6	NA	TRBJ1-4	CASSLTGRTNEKLFF	TGTGCCAGCAGCTTAACAGGTCGAACTAATGAAAAACTGTTTTTT
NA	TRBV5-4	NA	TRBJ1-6	CASSLAGGLTNSPLHF	TGTGCCAGCAGCTTGGCCGGGGGTCTCACCAATTCACCCCTCCACTTT
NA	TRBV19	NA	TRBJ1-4	CASSRWQTNEKLFF	TGTGCCAGTAGCCGGTGGCAAACTAATGAAAAACTGTTTTTT
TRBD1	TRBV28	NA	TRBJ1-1	CASGQGARTEAFF	TGTGCCAGCGGGCAGGGGGCGCGAACTGAAGCTTTCTTT
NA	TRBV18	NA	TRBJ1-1	CASSRDENTEAFF	TGTGCCAGCTCACGAGATGAAAACACTGAAGCTTTCTTT
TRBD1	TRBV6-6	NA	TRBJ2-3	CASSPRTGTDTQYF	TGTGCCAGCAGTCCCCGGACAGGGACAGATACGCAGTATTTT